These 4 T cell receptor beta chains were sequenced from one sample in a study of cytomegalovirus exposure and HLA in healthy donors. Primers: 60 Vbeta forward and 13 Jbeta reverse. Measured with immunoSEQ multiplex PCR; TCRdb has only the in-frame clones, and not every one. Of approximately 130,000 clones listed, roughly 85% are singletons. The sequencing input was PBMCs. Receptors originate from a boy aged 5-17 years in good health and CMV-seronegative.

This sequence joins TRBV30 and TRBJ1-5; 7 bases fit TRBD1. The V and J ends lost 4 bases and 5 bases, in that order; junction bases with no gene match: 11. Germline V gives CDR1 GTSNPN, CDR2 SVGIG (reference sequence). This CDR3 comprises 15 residues. CDR3: CAWNRQGGRDQPQHF. CDR3 DNA sequence: TGTGCCTGGAATAGACAGGGAGGTCGGGATCAGCCCCAGCATTTT.

The chain is built from TRBV11-3 and TRBJ2-7; D is possibly TRBD1 (6 bases). The CDR3 length is 15 residues. CDR1 and CDR2 (germline): SGHNT, YENEEA. The germline V and J ends were trimmed by 4 bases and 0 bases, with 13 bases remaining between them. The CDR3 DNA sequence: TGTGCCAGCAGCTCCTTGGCAGGGGACTCCTACGAGCAGTACTTC. Amino acid sequence: CASSSLAGDSYEQYF.

V usage is TRBV30 and J usage is TRBJ1-2; the D is unclear. Between the trimmed V and J ends, which lost 2 bases and 3 bases, there was a span of 7 bases. The CDR3 is made up of 12 amino acids. The germline gives CDR1 GTSNPN, CDR2 SVGIG (reference sequence). CDR3: CAWSPLDYGYTF. CDR3 nucleotide sequence: TGTGCCTGGAGTCCTTTAGACTATGGCTACACCTTC.

This clone was recorded once. The chain joins TRBV11-1 to TRBJ2-7, with D possibly TRBD1 on 5 matching bases. V lost 5 bases and J 2 bases, leaving 13 bases between the germline ends. Germline V gene data show CDR1 as SGHAT and CDR2 as FQDESV (reference sequence). The CDR3 is made up of 14 amino acids. For the CDR3, the DNA is TGTGCCAGCAGCGTAGGGGCCGAGACCTACGAGCAGTACTTC. It codes for CASSVGAETYEQYF.